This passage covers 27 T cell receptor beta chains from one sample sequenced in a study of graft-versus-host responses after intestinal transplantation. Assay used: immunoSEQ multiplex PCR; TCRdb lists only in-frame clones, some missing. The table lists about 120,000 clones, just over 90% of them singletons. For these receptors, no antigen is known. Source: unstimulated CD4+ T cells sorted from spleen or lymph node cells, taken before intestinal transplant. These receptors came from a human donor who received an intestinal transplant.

The CDR3 protein is CASSYGDRVGTEAFF. The CDR3 DNA follows: TGTGCCAGCAGTTACGGGGACAGGGTGGGGACTGAAGCTTTCTTT. V gene TRBV6-6 combines with J gene TRBJ1-1; TRBD1 aligns across 9 bases. V lost 2 bases and J lost 5; bases outside the gene matches: 6. This CDR3 is built from 15 residues. The germline CDR1 and CDR2 sequences are MNHNY and SVGAGI (reference sequence).

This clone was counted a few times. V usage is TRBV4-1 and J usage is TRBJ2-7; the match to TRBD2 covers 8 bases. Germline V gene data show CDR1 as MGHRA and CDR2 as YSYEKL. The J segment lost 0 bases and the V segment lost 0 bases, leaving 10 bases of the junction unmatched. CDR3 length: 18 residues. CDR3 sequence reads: CASSQDFSPSGSSYEQYF. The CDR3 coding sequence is TGCGCCAGCAGCCAAGATTTCAGCCCGAGCGGGAGCTCCTACGAGCAGTACTTC.

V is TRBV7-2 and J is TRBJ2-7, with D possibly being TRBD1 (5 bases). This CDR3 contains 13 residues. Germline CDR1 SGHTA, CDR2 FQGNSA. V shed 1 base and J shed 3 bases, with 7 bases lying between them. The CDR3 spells CASSLGQLYEQYF. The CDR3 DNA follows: TGTGCCAGCAGCTTAGGACAGCTCTACGAGCAGTACTTC.

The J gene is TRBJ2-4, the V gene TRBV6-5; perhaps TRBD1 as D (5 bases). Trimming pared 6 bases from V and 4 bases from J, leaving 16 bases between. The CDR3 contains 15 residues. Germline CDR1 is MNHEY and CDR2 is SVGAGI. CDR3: CASSLTGLGKNIQYF. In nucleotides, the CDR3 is TGTGCCAGCAGCCTTACAGGTTTGGGGAAAAACATTCAGTACTTC.

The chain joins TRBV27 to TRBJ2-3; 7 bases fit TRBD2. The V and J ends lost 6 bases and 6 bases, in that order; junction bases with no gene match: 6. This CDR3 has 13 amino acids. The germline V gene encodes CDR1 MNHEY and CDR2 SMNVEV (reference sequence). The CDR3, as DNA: TGTGCCAGCAGATGGGACTACCGGGATACGCAGTATTTT. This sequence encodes CASRWDYRDTQYF.

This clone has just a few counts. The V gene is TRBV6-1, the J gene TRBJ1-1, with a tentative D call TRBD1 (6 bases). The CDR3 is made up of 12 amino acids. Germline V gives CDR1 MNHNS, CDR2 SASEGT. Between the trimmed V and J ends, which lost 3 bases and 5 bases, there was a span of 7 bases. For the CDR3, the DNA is TGTGCCAGCAGTGAGAGGGGGACTGAAGCTTTCTTT. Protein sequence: CASSERGTEAFF.

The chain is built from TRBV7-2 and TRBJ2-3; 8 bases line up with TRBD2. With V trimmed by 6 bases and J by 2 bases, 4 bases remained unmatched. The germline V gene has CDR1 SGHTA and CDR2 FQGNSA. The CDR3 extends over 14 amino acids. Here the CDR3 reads CASRPGLATDTQYF. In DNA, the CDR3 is TGTGCCAGCAGACCTGGACTAGCCACAGATACGCAGTATTTT.

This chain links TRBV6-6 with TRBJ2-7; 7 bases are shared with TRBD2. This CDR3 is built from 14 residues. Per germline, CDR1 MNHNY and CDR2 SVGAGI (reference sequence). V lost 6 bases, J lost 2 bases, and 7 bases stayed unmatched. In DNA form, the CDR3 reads TGTGCCAGCAGCCGGGGGGTGGGGGCCTACGAGCAGTACTTC. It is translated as CASSRGVGAYEQYF.

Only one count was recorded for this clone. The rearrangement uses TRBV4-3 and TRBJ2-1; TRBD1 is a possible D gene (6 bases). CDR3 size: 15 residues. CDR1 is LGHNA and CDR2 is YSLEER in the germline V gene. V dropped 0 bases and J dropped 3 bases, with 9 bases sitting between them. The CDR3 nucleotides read TGCGCCAGCAGCCAAGAACAGGGCCGCTACAATGAGCAGTTCTTC. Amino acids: CASSQEQGRYNEQFF.

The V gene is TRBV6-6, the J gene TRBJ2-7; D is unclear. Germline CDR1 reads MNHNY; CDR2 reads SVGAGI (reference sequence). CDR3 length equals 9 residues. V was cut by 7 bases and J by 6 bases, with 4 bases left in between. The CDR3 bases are TGTGCCAGCAAGAGCGAGCAGTACTTC. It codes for CASKSEQYF.

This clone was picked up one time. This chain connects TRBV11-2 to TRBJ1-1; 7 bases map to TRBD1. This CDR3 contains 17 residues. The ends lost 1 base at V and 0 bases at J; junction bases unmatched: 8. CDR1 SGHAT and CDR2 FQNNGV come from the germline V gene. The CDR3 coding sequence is TGTGCCAGCAGCTTAGTGGGACAGAGACTCATGAACACTGAAGCTTTCTTT. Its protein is CASSLVGQRLMNTEAFF.

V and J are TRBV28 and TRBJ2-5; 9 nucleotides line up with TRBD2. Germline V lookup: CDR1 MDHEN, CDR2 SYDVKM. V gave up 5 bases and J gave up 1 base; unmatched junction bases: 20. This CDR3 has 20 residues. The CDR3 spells CASSRRSLISASGTQETQYF. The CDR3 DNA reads TGTGCCAGCAGTCGTCGGAGCTTGATTTCGGCTAGCGGGACCCAAGAGACCCAGTACTTC.

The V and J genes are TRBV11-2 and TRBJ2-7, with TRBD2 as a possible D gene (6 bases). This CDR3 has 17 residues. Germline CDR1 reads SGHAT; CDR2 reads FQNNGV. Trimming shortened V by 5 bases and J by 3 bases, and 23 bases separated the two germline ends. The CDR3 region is CASSQKNGGKWDYEQYF. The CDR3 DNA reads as TGTGCCAGCAGCCAAAAGAACGGGGGTAAATGGGACTACGAGCAGTACTTC.

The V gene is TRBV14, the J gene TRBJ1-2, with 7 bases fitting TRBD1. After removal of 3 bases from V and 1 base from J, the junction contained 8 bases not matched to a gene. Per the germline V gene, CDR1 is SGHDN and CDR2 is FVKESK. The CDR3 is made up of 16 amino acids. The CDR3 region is CASSQTQGSLNYGYTF. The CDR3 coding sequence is TGTGCCAGCAGCCAGACACAGGGGTCCCTTAACTATGGCTACACCTTC. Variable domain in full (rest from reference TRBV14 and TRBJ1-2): EAGVTQFPSHSVIEKGQTVTLRCDPISGHDNLYWYRRVMGKEIKFLLHFVKESKQDESGMPNNRFLAERTGGTYSTLKVQPAELEDSGVYFCASSQTQGSLNYGYTFGSGTRLTVV.

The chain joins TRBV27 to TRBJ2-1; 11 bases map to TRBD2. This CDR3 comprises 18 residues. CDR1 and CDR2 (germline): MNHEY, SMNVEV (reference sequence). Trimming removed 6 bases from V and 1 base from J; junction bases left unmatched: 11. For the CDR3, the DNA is TGTGCCAGCAGACCACCTCTCGGGACTAGCGGATCCTACAATGAGCAGTTCTTC. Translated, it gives CASRPPLGTSGSYNEQFF.

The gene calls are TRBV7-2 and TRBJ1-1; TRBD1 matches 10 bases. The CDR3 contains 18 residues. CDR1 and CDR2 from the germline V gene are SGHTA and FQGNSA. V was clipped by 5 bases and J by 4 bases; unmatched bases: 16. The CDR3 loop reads CASSPFPHDRGPGTEAFF. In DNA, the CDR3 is TGTGCCAGCAGCCCGTTTCCTCACGACAGGGGGCCGGGCACTGAAGCTTTCTTT.

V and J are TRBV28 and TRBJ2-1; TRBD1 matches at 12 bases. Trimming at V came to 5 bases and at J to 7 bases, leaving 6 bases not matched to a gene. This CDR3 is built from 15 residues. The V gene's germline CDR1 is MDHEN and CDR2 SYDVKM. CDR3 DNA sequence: TGTGCCAGCAGTAGGGGACAGGGGGCGAGGAATGAGCAGTTCTTC. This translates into CASSRGQGARNEQFF.

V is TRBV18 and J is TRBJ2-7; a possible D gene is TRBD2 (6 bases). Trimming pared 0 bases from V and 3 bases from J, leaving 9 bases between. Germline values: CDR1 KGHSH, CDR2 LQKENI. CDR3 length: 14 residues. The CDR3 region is CASSPPAGNYEQYF. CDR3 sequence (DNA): TGTGCCAGCTCACCACCGGCGGGGAACTACGAGCAGTACTTC.

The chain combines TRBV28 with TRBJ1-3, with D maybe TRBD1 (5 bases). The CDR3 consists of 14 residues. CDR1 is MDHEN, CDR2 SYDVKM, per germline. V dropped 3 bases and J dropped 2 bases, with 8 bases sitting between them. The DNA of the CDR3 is TGTGCCAGCAGTTTTGGGGGGACTGGAAACACCATATATTTT. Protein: CASSFGGTGNTIYF.

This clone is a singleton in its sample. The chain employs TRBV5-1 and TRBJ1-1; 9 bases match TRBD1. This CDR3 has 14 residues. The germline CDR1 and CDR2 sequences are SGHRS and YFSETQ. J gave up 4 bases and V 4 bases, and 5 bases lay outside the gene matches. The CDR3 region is CASSRQGDFTEAFF. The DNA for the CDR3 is TGCGCCAGCAGCCGACAGGGGGATTTCACTGAAGCTTTCTTT. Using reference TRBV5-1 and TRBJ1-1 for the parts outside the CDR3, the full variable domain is KAGVTQTPRYLIKTRGQQVTLSCSPISGHRSVSWYQQTPGQGLQFLFEYFSETQRNKGNFPGRFSGRQFSNSRSEMNVSTLELGDSALYLCASSRQGDFTEAFFGQGTRLTVV.

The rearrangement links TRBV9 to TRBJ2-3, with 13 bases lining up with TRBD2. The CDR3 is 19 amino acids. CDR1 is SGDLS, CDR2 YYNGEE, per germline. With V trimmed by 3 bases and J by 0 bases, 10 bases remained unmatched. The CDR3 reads CASSATSGGARASTDTQYF. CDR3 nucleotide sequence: TGTGCCAGCAGCGCCACTAGCGGGGGGGCCCGGGCTAGCACAGATACGCAGTATTTT. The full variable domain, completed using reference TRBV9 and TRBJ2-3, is DSGVTQTPKHLITATGQRVTLRCSPRSGDLSVYWYQQSLDQGLQFLIQYYNGEERAKGNILERFSAQQFPDLHSELNLSSLELGDSALYFCASSATSGGARASTDTQYFGPGTRLTVL.

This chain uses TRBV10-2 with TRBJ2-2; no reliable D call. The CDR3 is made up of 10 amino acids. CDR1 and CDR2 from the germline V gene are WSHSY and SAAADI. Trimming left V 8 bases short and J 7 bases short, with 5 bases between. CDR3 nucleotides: TGCGCCAGCCCCGTCGGGGAGCTGTTTTTT. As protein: CASPVGELFF.

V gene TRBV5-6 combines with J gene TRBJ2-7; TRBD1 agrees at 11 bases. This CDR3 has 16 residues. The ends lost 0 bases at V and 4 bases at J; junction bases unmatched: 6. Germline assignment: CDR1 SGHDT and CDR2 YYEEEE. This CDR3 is CASSLAPGQGVYEQYF. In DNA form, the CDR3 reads TGTGCCAGCAGCTTGGCCCCGGGACAGGGGGTGTACGAGCAGTACTTC. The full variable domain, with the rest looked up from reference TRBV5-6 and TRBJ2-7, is DAGVTQSPTHLIKTRGQQVTLRCSPKSGHDTVSWYQQALGQGPQFIFQYYEEEERQRGNFPDRFSGHQFPNYSSELNVNALLLGDSALYLCASSLAPGQGVYEQYFGPGTRLTVT.

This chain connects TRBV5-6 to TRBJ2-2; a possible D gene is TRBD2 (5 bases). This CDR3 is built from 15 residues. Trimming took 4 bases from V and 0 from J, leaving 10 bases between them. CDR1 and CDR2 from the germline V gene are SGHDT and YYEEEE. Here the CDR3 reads CASSRETANTGELFF. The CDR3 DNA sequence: TGTGCCAGCAGCCGGGAAACAGCGAACACCGGGGAGCTGTTTTTT.

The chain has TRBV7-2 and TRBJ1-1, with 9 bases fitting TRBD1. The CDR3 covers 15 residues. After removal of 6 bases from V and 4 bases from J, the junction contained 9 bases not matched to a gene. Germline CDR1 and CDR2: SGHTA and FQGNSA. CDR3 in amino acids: CASSQSRDRATEAFF. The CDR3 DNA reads TGTGCCAGCAGTCAAAGCCGGGACAGGGCCACTGAAGCTTTCTTT.

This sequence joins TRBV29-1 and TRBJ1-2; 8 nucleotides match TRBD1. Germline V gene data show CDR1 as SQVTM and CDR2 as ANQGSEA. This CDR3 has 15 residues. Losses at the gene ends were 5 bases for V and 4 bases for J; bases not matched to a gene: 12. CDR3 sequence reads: CSVKNSGGLGYGYTF. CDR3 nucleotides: TGCAGCGTTAAAAATTCAGGGGGCTTGGGCTATGGCTACACCTTC. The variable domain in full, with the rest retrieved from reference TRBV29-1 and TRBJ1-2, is SAVISQKPSRDICQRGTSLTIQCQVDSQVTMMFWYRQQPGQSLTLIATANQGSEATYESGFVIDKFPISRPNLTFSTLTVSNMSPEDSSIYLCSVKNSGGLGYGYTFGSGTRLTVV.

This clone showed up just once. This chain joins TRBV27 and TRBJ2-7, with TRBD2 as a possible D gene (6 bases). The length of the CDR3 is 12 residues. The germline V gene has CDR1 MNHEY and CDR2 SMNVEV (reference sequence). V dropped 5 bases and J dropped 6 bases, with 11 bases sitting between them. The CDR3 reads CASSRIAAEQYF. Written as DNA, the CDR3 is TGTGCCAGCAGTAGGATAGCGGCCGAGCAGTACTTC.